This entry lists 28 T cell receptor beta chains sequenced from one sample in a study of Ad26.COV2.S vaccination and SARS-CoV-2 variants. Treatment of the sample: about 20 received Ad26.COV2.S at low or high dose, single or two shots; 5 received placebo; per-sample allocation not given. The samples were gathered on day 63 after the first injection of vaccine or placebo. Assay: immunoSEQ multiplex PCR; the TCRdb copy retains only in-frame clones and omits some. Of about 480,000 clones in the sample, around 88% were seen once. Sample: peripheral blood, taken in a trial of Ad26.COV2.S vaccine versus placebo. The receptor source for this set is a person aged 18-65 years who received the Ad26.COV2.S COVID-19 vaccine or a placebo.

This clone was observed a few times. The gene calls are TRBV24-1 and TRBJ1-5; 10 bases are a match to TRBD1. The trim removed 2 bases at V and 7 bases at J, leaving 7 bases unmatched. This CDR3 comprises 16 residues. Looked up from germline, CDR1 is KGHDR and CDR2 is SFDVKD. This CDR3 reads CATSDSRTGGQQPQHF. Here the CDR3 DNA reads TGTGCCACCAGTGATTCCCGGACAGGGGGTCAGCAGCCCCAGCATTTT.

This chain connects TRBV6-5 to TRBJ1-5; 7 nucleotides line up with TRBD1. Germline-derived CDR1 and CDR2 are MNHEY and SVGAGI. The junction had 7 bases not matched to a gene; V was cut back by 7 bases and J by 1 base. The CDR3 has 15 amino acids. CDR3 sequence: CASNDRAGSNQPQHF. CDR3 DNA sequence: TGTGCCAGCAACGACAGGGCAGGGAGCAATCAGCCCCAGCATTTT.

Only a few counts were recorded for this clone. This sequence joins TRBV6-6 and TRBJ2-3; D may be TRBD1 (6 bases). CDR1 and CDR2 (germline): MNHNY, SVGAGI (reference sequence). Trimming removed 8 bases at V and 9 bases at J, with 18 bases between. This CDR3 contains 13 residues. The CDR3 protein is CASLRTAGETQYF. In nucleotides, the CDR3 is TGTGCCAGCCTCAGGACAGCCGGGGAGACGCAGTATTTT.

The CDR3: CASRGDDYGYTF. The CDR3 DNA sequence: TGTGCCAGCAGGGGAGATGACTATGGCTACACCTTC. The rearrangement links TRBV6-5 to TRBJ1-2; D gene ambiguous. This CDR3 contains 12 residues. V shed 6 bases and J shed 3 bases, with 8 bases lying between them. Germline loops: CDR1 MNHEY, CDR2 SVGAGI.

The CDR3 region is CASSETSGRAYEQYF. In DNA, the CDR3 is TGTGCCAGCAGCGAAACTAGCGGGAGGGCCTACGAGCAGTACTTC. The chain carries TRBV5-4 and TRBJ2-7, with 13 bases matching TRBD2. J lost 2 bases, V lost 4 bases, and 3 bases had no gene match. The germline gives CDR1 SGHNT, CDR2 YYREEE (reference sequence). CDR3 length equals 15 residues.

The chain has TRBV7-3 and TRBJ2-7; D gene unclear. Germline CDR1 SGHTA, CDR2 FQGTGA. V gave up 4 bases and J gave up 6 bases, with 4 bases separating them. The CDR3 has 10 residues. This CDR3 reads CASSSREQYF. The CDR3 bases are TGTGCCAGCAGCTCCCGCGAGCAGTACTTC.

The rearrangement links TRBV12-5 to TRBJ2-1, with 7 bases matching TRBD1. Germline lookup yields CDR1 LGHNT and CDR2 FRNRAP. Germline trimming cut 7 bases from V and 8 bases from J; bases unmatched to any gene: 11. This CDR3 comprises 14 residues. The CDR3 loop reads CASASGGFNDEQFF. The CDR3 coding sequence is TGTGCTAGTGCCTCAGGGGGTTTCAACGATGAGCAGTTCTTC. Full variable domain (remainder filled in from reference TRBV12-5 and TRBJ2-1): DARVTQTPRHKVTEMGQEVTMRCQPILGHNTVFWYRQTMMQGLELLAYFRNRAPLDDSGMPKDRFSAEMPDATLATLKIQPSEPRDSAVYFCASASGGFNDEQFFGPGTRLTVL.

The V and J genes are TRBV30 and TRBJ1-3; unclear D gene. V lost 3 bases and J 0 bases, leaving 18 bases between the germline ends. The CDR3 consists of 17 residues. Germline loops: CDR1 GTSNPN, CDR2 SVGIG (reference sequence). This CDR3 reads CAWSNSGSAISGNTIYF. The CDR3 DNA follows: TGTGCCTGGAGCAATTCGGGATCGGCGATCTCTGGAAACACCATATATTTT.

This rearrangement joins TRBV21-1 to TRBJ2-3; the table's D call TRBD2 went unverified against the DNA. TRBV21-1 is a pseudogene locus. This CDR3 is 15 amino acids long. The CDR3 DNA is TGTGCCAGCGGAGCTAGCGGGAGGGCCACAGATACGCAGTATTTT. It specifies CASGASGRATDTQYF.

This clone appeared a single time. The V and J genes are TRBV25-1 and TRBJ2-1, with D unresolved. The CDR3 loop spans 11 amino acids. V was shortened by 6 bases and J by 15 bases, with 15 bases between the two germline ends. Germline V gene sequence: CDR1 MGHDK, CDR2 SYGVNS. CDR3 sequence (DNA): TGTGCCAGCAGCGAGGACCCCTCGCTGTTCTTC. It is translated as CASSEDPSLFF. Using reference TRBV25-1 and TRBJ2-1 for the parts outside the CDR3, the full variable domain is EADIYQTPRYLVIGTGKKITLECSQTMGHDKMYWYQQDPGMELHLIHYSYGVNSTEKGDLSSESTVSRIRTEHFPLTLESARPSHTSQYLCASSEDPSLFFGPGTRLTVL.

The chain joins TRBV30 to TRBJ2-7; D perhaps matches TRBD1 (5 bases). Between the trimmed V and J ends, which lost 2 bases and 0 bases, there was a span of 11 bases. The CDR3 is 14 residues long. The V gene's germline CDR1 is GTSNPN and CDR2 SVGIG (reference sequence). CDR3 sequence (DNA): TGTGCCTGGAGTAAGGGGATAAACTCCTACGAGCAGTACTTC. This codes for CAWSKGINSYEQYF.

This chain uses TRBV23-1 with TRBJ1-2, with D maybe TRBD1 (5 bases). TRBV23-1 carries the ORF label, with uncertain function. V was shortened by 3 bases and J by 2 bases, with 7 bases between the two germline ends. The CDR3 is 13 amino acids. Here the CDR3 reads CASSQGVNYGYTF. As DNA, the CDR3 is TGCGCCAGCAGTCAGGGGGTAAACTATGGCTACACCTTC.

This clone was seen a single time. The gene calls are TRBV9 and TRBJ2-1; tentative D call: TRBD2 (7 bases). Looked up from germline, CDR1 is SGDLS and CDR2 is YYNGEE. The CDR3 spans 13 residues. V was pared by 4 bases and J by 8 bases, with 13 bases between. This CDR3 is CASSSEGGDEQFF. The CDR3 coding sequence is TGTGCCAGCAGCTCCGAGGGGGGGGATGAGCAGTTCTTC.

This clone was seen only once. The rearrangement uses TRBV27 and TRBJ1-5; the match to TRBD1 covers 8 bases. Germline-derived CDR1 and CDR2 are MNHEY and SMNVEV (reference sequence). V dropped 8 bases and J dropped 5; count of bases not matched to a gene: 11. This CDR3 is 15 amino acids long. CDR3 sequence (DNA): TGTGCCAGCCGGCTCGGGACAGGTTCTGATCAGCCCCAGCATTTT. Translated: CASRLGTGSDQPQHF.

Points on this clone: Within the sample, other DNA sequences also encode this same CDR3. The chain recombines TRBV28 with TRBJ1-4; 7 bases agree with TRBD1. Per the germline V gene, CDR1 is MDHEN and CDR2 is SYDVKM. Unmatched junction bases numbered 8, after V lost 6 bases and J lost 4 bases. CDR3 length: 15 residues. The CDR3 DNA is TGTGCCAGCAGAGCGGCCGGGACAGTTAATGAAAAACTGTTTTTT. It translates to CASRAAGTVNEKLFF.

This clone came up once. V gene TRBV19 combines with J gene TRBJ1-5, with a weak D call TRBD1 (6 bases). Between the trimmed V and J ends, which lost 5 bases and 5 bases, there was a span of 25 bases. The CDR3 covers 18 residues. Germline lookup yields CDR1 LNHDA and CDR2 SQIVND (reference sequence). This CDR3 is CASSPNLLLTGRHQPQHF. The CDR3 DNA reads TGTGCCAGTAGTCCCAACCTCCTTCTGACAGGCCGTCATCAGCCCCAGCATTTT. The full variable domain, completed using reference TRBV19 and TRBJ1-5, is DGGITQSPKYLFRKEGQNVTLSCEQNLNHDAMYWYRQDPGQGLRLIYYSQIVNDFQKGDIAEGYSVSREKKESFPLTVTSAQKNPTAFYLCASSPNLLLTGRHQPQHFGDGTRLSIL.

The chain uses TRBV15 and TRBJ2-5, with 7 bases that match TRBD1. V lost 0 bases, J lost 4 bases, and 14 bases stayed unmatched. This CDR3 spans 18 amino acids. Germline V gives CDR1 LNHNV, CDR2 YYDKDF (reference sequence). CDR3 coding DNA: TGTGCCACCAGCAGAGATCTGAATTCGGCAGGGGGAGTAGAGACCCAGTACTTC. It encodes CATSRDLNSAGGVETQYF.

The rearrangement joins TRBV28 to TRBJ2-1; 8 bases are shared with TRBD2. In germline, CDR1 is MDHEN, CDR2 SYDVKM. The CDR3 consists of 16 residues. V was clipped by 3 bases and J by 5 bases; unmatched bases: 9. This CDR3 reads CASSLNERETDNEQFF. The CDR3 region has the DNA TGTGCCAGCAGTTTGAATGAGCGGGAGACCGACAATGAGCAGTTCTTC.

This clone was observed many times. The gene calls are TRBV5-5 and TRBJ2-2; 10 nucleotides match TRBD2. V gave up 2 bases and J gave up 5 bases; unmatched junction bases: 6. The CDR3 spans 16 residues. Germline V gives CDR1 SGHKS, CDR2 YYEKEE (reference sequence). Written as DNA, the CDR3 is TGTGCCAGCAGCTTCGATAGCGGGAGGAGAACCGGGGAGCTGTTTTTT. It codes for CASSFDSGRRTGELFF.

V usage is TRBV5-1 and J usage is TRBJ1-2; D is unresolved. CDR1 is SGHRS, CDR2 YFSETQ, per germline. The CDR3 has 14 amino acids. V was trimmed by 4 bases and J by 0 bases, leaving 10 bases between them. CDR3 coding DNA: TGCGCCAGCAGCGAACTTGGGGCTAACTATGGCTACACCTTC. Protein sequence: CASSELGANYGYTF.

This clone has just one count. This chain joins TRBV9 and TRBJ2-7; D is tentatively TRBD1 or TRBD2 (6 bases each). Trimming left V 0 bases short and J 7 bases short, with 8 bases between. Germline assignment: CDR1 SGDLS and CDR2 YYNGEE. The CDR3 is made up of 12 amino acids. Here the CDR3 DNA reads TGTGCCAGCAGCGTAGAAGGGGGGGAGCAGTACTTC. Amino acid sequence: CASSVEGGEQYF.

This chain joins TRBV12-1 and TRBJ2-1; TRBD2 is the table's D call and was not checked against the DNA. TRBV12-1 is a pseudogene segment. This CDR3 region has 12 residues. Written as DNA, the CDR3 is TGTGCCAGTCAAGGTCGGAGATTGAGCGGTTTCTTC. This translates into CASQGRRLSGFF.

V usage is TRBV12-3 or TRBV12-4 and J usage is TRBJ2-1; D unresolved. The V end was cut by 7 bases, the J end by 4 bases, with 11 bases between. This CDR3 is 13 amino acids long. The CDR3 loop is CASIEVGYNEQFF. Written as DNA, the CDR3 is TGTGCCAGCATCGAAGTTGGGTACAATGAGCAGTTCTTC.

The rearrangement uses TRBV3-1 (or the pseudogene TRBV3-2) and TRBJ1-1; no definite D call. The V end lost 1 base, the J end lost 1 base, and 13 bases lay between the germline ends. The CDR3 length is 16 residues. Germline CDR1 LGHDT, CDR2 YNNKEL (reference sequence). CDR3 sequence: CASSQVNPSENTEAFF. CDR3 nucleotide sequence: TGTGCCAGCAGCCAAGTTAATCCGTCAGAGAACACTGAAGCTTTCTTT.

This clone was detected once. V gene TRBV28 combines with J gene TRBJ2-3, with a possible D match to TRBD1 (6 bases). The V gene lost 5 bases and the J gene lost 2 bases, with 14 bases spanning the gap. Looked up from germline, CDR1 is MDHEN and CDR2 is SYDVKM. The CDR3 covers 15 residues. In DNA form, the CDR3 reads TGTGCCAGCAGTGGGTCCGGACAGCCCACAGATACGCAGTATTTT. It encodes CASSGSGQPTDTQYF.

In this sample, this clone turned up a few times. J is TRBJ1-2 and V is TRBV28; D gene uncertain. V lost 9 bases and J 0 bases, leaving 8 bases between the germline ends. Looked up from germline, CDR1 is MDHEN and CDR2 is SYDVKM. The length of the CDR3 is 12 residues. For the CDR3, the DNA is TGTGCCAGTGGTGGGGCTAACTATGGCTACACCTTC. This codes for CASGGANYGYTF.

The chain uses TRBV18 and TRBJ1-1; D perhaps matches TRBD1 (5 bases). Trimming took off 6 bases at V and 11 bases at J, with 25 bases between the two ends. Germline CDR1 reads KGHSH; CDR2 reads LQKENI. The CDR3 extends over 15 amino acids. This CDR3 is CASSFQPGDLLRAFF. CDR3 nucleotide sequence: TGTGCCAGCTCTTTCCAGCCGGGGGACCTACTAAGGGCTTTCTTT.

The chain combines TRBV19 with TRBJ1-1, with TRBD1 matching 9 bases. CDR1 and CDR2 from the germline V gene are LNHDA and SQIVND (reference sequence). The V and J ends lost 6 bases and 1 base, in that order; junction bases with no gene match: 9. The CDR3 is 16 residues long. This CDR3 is CASRSGTGTPNTEAFF. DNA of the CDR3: TGTGCCAGTAGGTCTGGGACAGGGACACCGAACACTGAAGCTTTCTTT.